The 28 T cell receptor beta chains in this list originate from one sample, sequenced in a study of blood T cells in healthy people across ages. Using a J-beta primer mix together with a sample-barcoded 5' primer, a second PCR was run for roughly 7 to 11 cycles. TCRdb re-called the 5' RACE reads through MiXCR, storing one row per CDR3 protein. Of approximately 2,000,000 distinct CDR3 sequences in the sample, approximately 40% were seen once. Sequenced material: blood. The origin of the receptors is a human donor in good health.

The genes are TRBV28 and TRBJ2-3; 7 bases align to TRBD1. The CDR3 consists of 17 residues. The V gene's germline CDR1 is MDHEN and CDR2 SYDVKM. Germline trimming cut 5 bases from V and 11 bases from J; bases unmatched to any gene: 22. The CDR3 sequence is CASSLGDSLIDSYEQYF. CDR3 nucleotides: TGTGCCAGCAGTCTGGGGGACAGCCTTATTGACTCCTACGAGCAGTATTTT.

The V gene is TRBV24-1, the J gene TRBJ2-3, with D perhaps matching TRBD2 (8 bases). Trimming took 4 bases from V and 5 from J, leaving 18 bases between them. CDR1 and CDR2 (germline): KGHDR, SFDVKD. CDR3 length: 16 amino acids. The CDR3 nucleotides are TGTGCCACCAGTGACCCGGGAGGGGGCGAAAGAGATACGCAGTATTTT. Protein sequence: CATSDPGGGERDTQYF.

The chain couples TRBV15 to TRBJ2-5, with D possibly matching TRBD2 (6 bases). Germline V gene lookup returns CDR1 LNHNV and CDR2 YYDKDF (reference sequence). The CDR3 has 14 residues. Trimming shortened V by 1 base and J by 4 bases, and 10 bases separated the two germline ends. The CDR3 region is CATSRAGVGETQYF. CDR3 nucleotides: TGTGCCACCAGCAGAGCGGGGGTGGGAGAGACCCAGTACTTC. Full variable domain (remainder filled in from reference TRBV15 and TRBJ2-5): DAMVIQNPRYQVTQFGKPVTLSCSQTLNHNVMYWYQQKSSQAPKLLFHYYDKDFNNEADTPDNFQSRRPNTSFCFLDIRSPGLGDTAMYLCATSRAGVGETQYFGPGTRLLVL.

As concerns this clonotype: At one end, the junction sequence differs from germline, possibly due to a read error. The rearrangement joins TRBV27 to TRBJ1-4; D may be TRBD1 (5 bases). This CDR3 has 15 residues. Germline V gives CDR1 MNHEY, CDR2 SMNVEV (reference sequence). CDR3 loop: CASRRDPATNEKRFF. The DNA for the CDR3 is TGTGCCAGCAGACGGGACCCGGCAACTAATGAAAAACGGTTTTTT.

This rearrangement joins TRBV29-1 to TRBJ2-2, with TRBD2 matching over 7 bases. CDR3 size: 14 residues. Germline CDR1 and CDR2: SQVTM and ANQGSEA. The V and J ends lost 6 bases and 5 bases, in that order; junction bases with no gene match: 9. This CDR3 is CSVRSGGRTGELFF. The CDR3 bases are TGCAGCGTCCGCTCGGGGGGTCGTACCGGGGAGCTGTTTTTT.

This clonotype was found a few times. The chain joins TRBV10-3 to TRBJ2-1; 10 positions match TRBD1. CDR1 is ENHRY and CDR2 is SYGVKD in the germline V gene. This CDR3 contains 14 residues. The ends lost 2 bases at V and 8 bases at J; junction bases unmatched: 3. CDR3 nucleotides: TGTGCCATCAGTGAGAGGGACAGGGGTGATGAGCAGTTCTTC. This codes for CAISERDRGDEQFF.

This clonotype was seen only a few times. The V and J genes are TRBV4-1 and TRBJ2-5, with TRBD2 as a possible D gene (7 bases). Matching the DNA end better, TRBJ2-7 makes the J call doubtful. This CDR3 has 16 residues. Germline V gene data show CDR1 as MGHRA and CDR2 as YSYEKL. The CDR3 sequence is CASKTAGAQGIDEQYF. CDR3 sequence (DNA): TGCGCCAGCAAAACTGCGGGGGCGCAAGGCATTGACGAGCAGTACTTC.

The genes are TRBV7-2 and TRBJ2-5, with TRBD2 matching over 8 bases. Germline values: CDR1 SGHTA, CDR2 FQGNSA. The CDR3 is 16 amino acids. With V trimmed by 5 bases and J by 5 bases, 13 bases remained unmatched. The CDR3 spells CASSNLPGGPAETQYF. Here the CDR3 DNA reads TGTGCCAGCAGCAACCTCCCGGGGGGGCCGGCGGAGACCCAGTACTTC.

The V gene is TRBV5-1, the J gene TRBJ2-7; the D is unclear. Germline lookup yields CDR1 SGHRS and CDR2 YFSETQ. The V end was cut by 5 bases, the J end by 2 bases, with 20 bases between. The CDR3 contains 16 residues. In DNA form, the CDR3 reads TGCGCCAGCAGATCCGATCGGCAGAAGAGAGCCTACGAGCAGTACTTC. This translates into CASRSDRQKRAYEQYF.

The chain links TRBV4-2 to TRBJ2-5; the match to TRBD1 covers 10 bases. V dropped 0 bases and J dropped 2; count of bases not matched to a gene: 12. The CDR3 has 19 residues. Germline V CDR1 and CDR2: LGHNA, YNFKEQ. As DNA, the CDR3 is TGTGCCAGCAGCCAAGATGGCGGAGGAGGGGACAGGGGTCAAGAGACCCAGTACTTC. Translated: CASSQDGGGGDRGQETQYF.

This clonotype was found a few times. This chain uses TRBV12-3 or TRBV12-4 with TRBJ2-3, with 12 bases fitting TRBD2. CDR3 size: 17 residues. The junction had 7 bases not matched to a gene; V was cut back by 3 bases and J by 3 bases. CDR3 amino acids: CASSFSPLAGGTDTQYF. In nucleotides, the CDR3 is TGTGCCAGCAGTTTTAGCCCCCTAGCGGGGGGGACAGATACGCAGTATTTT.

The rearrangement uses TRBV12-3 or TRBV12-4 and TRBJ2-7; 12 bases agree with TRBD1. CDR3 size: 15 residues. The ends lost 6 bases at V and 4 bases at J; junction bases unmatched: 7. The CDR3, as DNA: TGTGCCAGCAGGGGGACAGGGGGCCTTAATTACGAGCAGTACTTC. This encodes CASRGTGGLNYEQYF.

This clonotype was picked up a small number of times. The DNA for the CDR3 is TGCAGCGTCGGGACTAGCGGGGGGTTCTTCGATGAGCAGTTCTTC. The encoded protein is CSVGTSGGFFDEQFF. V usage is TRBV29-1 and J usage is TRBJ2-1; 15 positions agree with TRBD2. J gave up 8 bases and V 6 bases, and 8 bases lay outside the gene matches. Germline V CDR1 and CDR2: SQVTM, ANQGSEA. CDR3 length: 15 amino acids.

As concerns this clonotype: A junction boundary mismatches the germline segment, possibly from a read error. V is TRBV5-5 and J is TRBJ2-1; D gene uncertain. In germline, CDR1 is SGHKS, CDR2 YYEKEE (reference sequence). CDR3 length: 14 amino acids. CDR3 sequence (DNA): TGTGCCGGCAGCTTGGTAGGCCGAGACAATGAGCAGTTCTTC. This sequence encodes CAGSLVGRDNEQFF.

This clonotype has only a few counts. This sequence joins TRBV7-2 and TRBJ2-1, with 14 nucleotides matching TRBD2. The CDR3 covers 15 residues. Germline trimming cut 4 bases from V and 9 bases from J; bases unmatched to any gene: 5. Germline V lookup: CDR1 SGHTA, CDR2 FQGNSA. The DNA of the CDR3 is TGTGCCAGCAGCTCGACTAGCGGGGGGGCGGTTGAGCAGTTCTTC. This sequence encodes CASSSTSGGAVEQFF.

This sequence joins TRBV5-1 and TRBJ1-5; D remains ambiguous. The germline V and J ends were trimmed by 4 bases and 4 bases, with 12 bases remaining between them. This CDR3 spans 14 amino acids. CDR1 and CDR2 (germline): SGHRS, YFSETQ. The chain's CDR3 is CASSPTQGNQPQHF. CDR3 sequence (DNA): TGCGCCAGCAGCCCCACCCAAGGGAATCAGCCCCAGCATTTT.

This clonotype was observed a handful of times. The genes are TRBV11-1 and TRBJ1-2; D unclear. Germline values: CDR1 SGHAT, CDR2 FQDESV (reference sequence). The CDR3 is made up of 15 amino acids. With 0 bases removed from V and 1 base from J, the gap between germline ends came to 9 bases. The CDR3 here is CASSLARHNNYGYTF. CDR3 nucleotide sequence: TGTGCCAGCAGCTTAGCTCGGCACAATAACTATGGCTACACCTTC.

This clonotype was found a few times. CDR3: CASSLTSPEQYF. For the CDR3, the DNA is TGTGCCAGCAGCTTGACATCTCCCGAGCAGTACTTC. The genes are TRBV7-9 and TRBJ2-7, with D unclear. The CDR3 contains 12 residues. Germline V gene lookup returns CDR1 SEHNR and CDR2 FQNEAQ (reference sequence). Trimming removed 3 bases from V and 6 bases from J, with 9 bases in between.

The rearrangement joins TRBV5-1 to TRBJ2-7; no definite D call. There are 18 residues in the CDR3. V was shortened by 2 bases and J by 2 bases, with 23 bases between the two germline ends. Germline CDR1 is SGHRS and CDR2 is YFSETQ. CDR3 residues: CASSFPKLPNTRPYEQYF. The CDR3 bases are TGCGCCAGCAGCTTCCCTAAGCTTCCAAATACACGACCCTACGAGCAGTACTTC.

This clonotype was seen more than once but under ten times. CDR3 region: CSAARDRGNQPQHF. The CDR3 coding sequence is TGCAGCGCTGCTCGGGACCGTGGCAATCAGCCCCAGCATTTT. The chain couples TRBV20-1 to TRBJ1-5; D might be TRBD1 (5 bases). Looked up from germline, CDR1 is DFQATT and CDR2 is SNEGSKA (reference sequence). The CDR3 extends over 14 amino acids.

This clonotype was detected only a few times. Given a much more abundant clone one base away, this may be a read error. This chain connects TRBV5-6 to TRBJ2-2; the D is unclear. From germline, CDR1 is SGHDT and CDR2 YYEEEE. The CDR3 extends over 11 amino acids. The CDR3 protein is CASSSDMERFF. The CDR3 bases are TGTGCCAGCAGCTCAGACATGGAGCGGTTTTTT.

This chain connects TRBV7-2 to TRBJ2-1; D is uncertain. Germline CDR1 and CDR2: SGHTA and FQGNSA. V lost 1 base and J 11 bases, leaving 18 bases between the germline ends. This CDR3 comprises 15 residues. The CDR3, as DNA: TGTGCCAGCAGCTTAGGAGGCAGAGCTTACGACAAGCAGTTCTTC. It yields the protein CASSLGGRAYDKQFF.

V and J are TRBV14 and TRBJ2-5; D gene ambiguous. CDR1 is SGHDN and CDR2 is FVKESK in the germline V gene. Trimming removed 4 bases from V and 5 bases from J, with 17 bases in between. CDR3 length equals 15 residues. The CDR3 bases are TGTGCCAGCAGCCGACAACTTGAGTTCGAGGAGACCCAGTACTTC. Its protein is CASSRQLEFEETQYF.

This clonotype was counted only a few times. V and J are TRBV28 and TRBJ1-5; TRBD1 agrees at 9 bases. CDR1 and CDR2 from the germline V gene are MDHEN and SYDVKM. The CDR3 contains 15 residues. Trimming removed 4 bases from V and 9 bases from J; junction bases left unmatched: 10. The CDR3 DNA reads TGTGCCAGCAGTTCCGGGACAGGGAGCCTGAGGCCCCAGCATTTT. This sequence encodes CASSSGTGSLRPQHF.

The chain is built from TRBV7-7 and TRBJ2-3; 8 bases line up with TRBD1. V dropped 6 bases and J dropped 1; count of bases not matched to a gene: 6. The CDR3 spans 15 residues. Per the germline V gene, CDR1 is SSHAT and CDR2 is FNYEAQ (reference sequence). In nucleotides, the CDR3 is TGTGCCAGCAGTAAGACAGGGGCTGGCACAGATACGCAGTATTTT. This gives the protein CASSKTGAGTDTQYF.

This chain links TRBV7-3 with TRBJ1-6; possibly TRBD1 for D (6 bases). The germline V gene has CDR1 SGHTA and CDR2 FQGTGA. V was cut by 6 bases and J by 6 bases, with 18 bases left in between. This CDR3 comprises 16 residues. In nucleotides, the CDR3 is TGTGCCAGCAGAACTACAGGACAGCCTGTTAATTCACCCCTCCACTTT. This codes for CASRTTGQPVNSPLHF. The complete variable domain, with remaining parts taken from reference TRBV7-3 and TRBJ1-6, reads GAGVSQTPSNKVTEKGKYVELRCDPISGHTALYWYRQSLGQGPEFLIYFQGTGAADDSGLPNDRFFAVRPEGSVSTLKIQRTERGDSAVYLCASRTTGQPVNSPLHFGNGTRLTVT.

The V and J genes are TRBV29-1 and TRBJ2-6; the D is unclear. Germline V CDR1 and CDR2: SQVTM, ANQGSEA. Trimming pared 0 bases from V and 1 base from J, leaving 10 bases between. The CDR3 loop spans 16 amino acids. Here the CDR3 DNA reads TGCAGCGTTGAAGATCTAAAAGGGTCTGGGGCCAACGTCCTGACTTTC. Its translation: CSVEDLKGSGANVLTF.

This clonotype appeared a few times. CDR3 nucleotide sequence: TGTGCCAGCAGTTCAACCATCCTACAGGGGCCACACTACAATGAGCAGTTCTTC. This translates into CASSSTILQGPHYNEQFF. The V call is TRBV28, the J call TRBJ2-1; the match to TRBD1 covers 7 bases. The CDR3 totals 18 residues. The germline gives CDR1 MDHEN, CDR2 SYDVKM. The junction had 15 bases not matched to a gene; V was cut back by 4 bases and J by 3 bases.